This T cell receptor (beta chain) was identified during a study of blood T cell repertoires in COVID-19. Across the study: Material from acute and convalescent COVID-19 was sourced from the United States, Italy and Spain.

V gave up 6 bases and J gave up 4 bases, with 15 bases separating them. Germline CDR1 and CDR2: MNHEY and SVGAGI. CDR3 length: 14 amino acids. The data were produced by immunoSEQ multiplex PCR, yet TCRdb's version contains in-frame clones alone and is incomplete. This sample has more than 100,000 clones, with 88% found just once. The origin of this receptor is a man aged 70 or older with active COVID-19. Input material: peripheral blood. This chain links TRBV6-5 with TRBJ1-1; D is uncertain. The CDR3 nucleotides are TGTGCCAGCAGCAGAGGGATCTCCGGCACTGAAGCTTTCTTT. Translating gives CASSRGISGTEAFF.